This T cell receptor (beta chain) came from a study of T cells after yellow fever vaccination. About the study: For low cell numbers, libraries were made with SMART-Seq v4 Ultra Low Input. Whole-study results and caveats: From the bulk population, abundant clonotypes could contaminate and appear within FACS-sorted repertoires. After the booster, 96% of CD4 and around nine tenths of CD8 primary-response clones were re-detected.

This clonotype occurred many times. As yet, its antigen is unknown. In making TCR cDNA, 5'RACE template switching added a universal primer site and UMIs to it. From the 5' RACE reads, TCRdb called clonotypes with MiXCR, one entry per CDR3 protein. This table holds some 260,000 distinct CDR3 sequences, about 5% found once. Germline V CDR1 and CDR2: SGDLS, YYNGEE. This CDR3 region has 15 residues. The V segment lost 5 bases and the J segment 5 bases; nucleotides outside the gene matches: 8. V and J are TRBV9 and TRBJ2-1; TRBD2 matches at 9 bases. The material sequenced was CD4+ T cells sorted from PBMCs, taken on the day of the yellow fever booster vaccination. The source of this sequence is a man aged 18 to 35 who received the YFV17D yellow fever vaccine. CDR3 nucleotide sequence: TGTGCCAGCAGTGACTCTAGCGGGGTCGACAATGAGCAGTTCTTC. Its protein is CASSDSSGVDNEQFF.